Here is one TCR beta chain with its context. The data stem from a study of blood T cell repertoires in COVID-19. Study context: T cells, B-cell-depleted T cells, or PBMCs supplied cDNA or gDNA.

The authors' processing: Estimation of nucleated cell counts was performed using reference gene primer amplification. Produced via immunoSEQ multiplex PCR; TCRdb's table is partial and in-frame only. V and J calls and clone size follow that table, whereas D and trimming were derived from the DNA. This table has about 80,000 clones, approximately 83% appearing once. The CDR3 has 13 residues. Germline values: CDR1 SGHNT, CDR2 YYREEE (reference sequence). Between the trimmed V and J ends, which lost 4 bases and 9 bases, there was a span of 14 bases. The sequenced sample consisted of peripheral blood. The chain employs TRBV5-4 and TRBJ1-5; D might be TRBD1 (6 bases). This receptor was obtained from a human donor in a cohort sampled during active COVID-19. CDR3 sequence: CASSEGVERPQHF. The CDR3 coding sequence is TGTGCCAGCAGCGAGGGGGTAGAGAGGCCCCAGCATTTT.